The 16 T cell receptor beta chains in this list originate from one sample, sequenced in a study of T cell repertoires in cytomegalovirus infection. TCRdb re-called the reads with MiXCR, one entry per CDR3 protein. The sample yields more than 400,000 distinct CDR3 sequences, 26% seen once. The specimen sequenced was PBMCs. All receptors derive from a human donor in good health (CMV status not recorded). Some clones in this sample may be carry-over from other donors' samples.

This clonotype was seen at least ten times. This chain uses TRBV7-2 with TRBJ2-4, with TRBD1 matching 8 bases. V dropped 5 bases and J dropped 11; count of bases not matched to a gene: 14. The germline V gene encodes CDR1 SGHTA and CDR2 FQGNSA. The CDR3 extends over 15 amino acids. Here the CDR3 reads CASSGLGRGPSFQYF. As DNA, the CDR3 is TGTGCCAGCAGCGGCCTCGGCAGGGGGCCTTCCTTTCAGTACTTC.

Details on this clonotype: Being one base from a much bigger clone, this may be a read error. J is TRBJ1-1 and V is TRBV6-8; no definite D call. CDR1 is MNHGY, CDR2 SAAAGT, per germline. V lost 0 bases and J lost 1, with 6 bases in between. The CDR3 loop spans 14 amino acids. CDR3 sequence: CASSYSVGNTEAFF. The CDR3 DNA follows: TGTGCCAGCAGTTACTCGGTGGGGAACACTGAAGCTTTCTTT.

J is TRBJ2-5 and V is TRBV20-1, with a weak D call TRBD2 (5 bases). The CDR3 totals 15 residues. V was clipped by 6 bases and J by 5 bases, with 22 bases between them. CDR1 is DFQATT and CDR2 is SNEGSKA in the germline V gene (reference sequence). The CDR3 sequence: CSATQASGKPETQYF. The CDR3 DNA reads as TGCAGTGCAACCCAGGCGAGCGGAAAACCGGAGACCCAGTACTTC.

This sequence joins TRBV19 and TRBJ1-5, with TRBD1 matching 11 bases. V dropped 6 bases and J dropped 2; count of bases not matched to a gene: 3. The CDR3 extends over 15 amino acids. From germline, CDR1 is LNHDA and CDR2 SQIVND (reference sequence). CDR3 in amino acids: CASRGTGGRNQPQHF. CDR3 bases: TGTGCCAGTAGGGGGACAGGGGGACGCAATCAGCCCCAGCATTTT. The full variable domain, with the rest looked up from reference TRBV19 and TRBJ1-5, is DGGITQSPKYLFRKEGQNVTLSCEQNLNHDAMYWYRQDPGQGLRLIYYSQIVNDFQKGDIAEGYSVSREKKESFPLTVTSAQKNPTAFYLCASRGTGGRNQPQHFGDGTRLSIL.

This sequence joins TRBV6-2 or TRBV6-3 and TRBJ2-1; the match to TRBD1 covers 7 bases. V dropped 6 bases and J dropped 6; count of bases not matched to a gene: 5. Germline CDR1 reads MNHEY; CDR2 reads SVGEGT. The CDR3 runs to 13 residues. This CDR3 reads CASRRDRPNEQFF. In DNA, the CDR3 is TGTGCCAGCAGGAGGGACAGACCCAATGAGCAGTTCTTC.

This chain joins TRBV12-3 or TRBV12-4 and TRBJ2-5; 9 bases line up with TRBD1. With 7 bases clipped from V and 2 bases from J, the junction kept 11 bases outside the gene matches. CDR3 length equals 16 residues. The chain's CDR3 is CASTELGQGRQETQYF. The CDR3 DNA reads as TGTGCCAGCACCGAGCTGGGACAGGGAAGGCAAGAGACCCAGTACTTC.

This clonotype was detected many times. The V gene is TRBV7-8, the J gene TRBJ1-2; possible D gene TRBD1, 5 bases. The V gene's germline CDR1 is SGHVS and CDR2 FQNEAQ. The CDR3 extends over 13 amino acids. V was cut by 5 bases and J by 6 bases, with 13 bases left in between. For the CDR3, the DNA is TGTGCCAGCAGCGGTAGACGGGGGGATGGCTACACCTTC. Its protein is CASSGRRGDGYTF.

This chain links TRBV28 with TRBJ2-5; 9 bases match TRBD1. Germline V lookup: CDR1 MDHEN, CDR2 SYDVKM. The CDR3 loop spans 15 amino acids. V was pared by 7 bases and J by 0 bases, with 6 bases of the junction left unmatched. The CDR3 loop reads CASTSDRGYQETQYF. The CDR3 DNA reads as TGTGCCAGCACCTCGGACAGGGGATACCAAGAGACCCAGTACTTC.

This clonotype was observed a handful of times. The V gene is TRBV28, the J gene TRBJ1-3, with no clear D. Germline-derived CDR1 and CDR2 are MDHEN and SYDVKM. Trimming left V 3 bases short and J 4 bases short, with 16 bases between. The CDR3 extends over 16 amino acids. CDR3 amino acids: CASSLTWTLTGNTIYF. The CDR3, as DNA: TGTGCCAGCAGTTTGACCTGGACCCTTACGGGAAACACCATATATTTT.

The chain couples TRBV19 to TRBJ2-5; a possible D gene is TRBD2 (6 bases). The CDR3 length is 16 residues. Trimming stripped 6 bases from V and 4 bases from J, with 21 bases between. Germline V gene lookup returns CDR1 LNHDA and CDR2 SQIVND (reference sequence). The DNA of the CDR3 is TGTGCCAGTAGAGAGTCCGGGACTCAGAGGGGAGAGACCCAGTACTTC. Protein product: CASRESGTQRGETQYF.

The chain recombines TRBV10-3 with TRBJ2-1, with D perhaps being TRBD1 or TRBD2 (8 bases each). The ends were cut back, 10 bases at V and 5 bases at J, with 27 bases in the middle. Germline CDR1 and CDR2: ENHRY and SYGVKD. The CDR3 spans 17 residues. CDR3 in amino acids: CATLDREAREVDNEQFF. CDR3 nucleotide sequence: TGTGCCACCTTGGACAGGGAGGCGCGGGAGGTCGACAATGAGCAGTTCTTC.

This clonotype was picked up many times. V gene TRBV12-3 or TRBV12-4 combines with J gene TRBJ2-7; no clear D. The V and J ends lost 5 bases and 6 bases respectively, with 8 bases between them. The CDR3 runs 11 residues. The CDR3: CASSHRAEQYF. Written as DNA, the CDR3 is TGTGCCAGCAGTCATCGGGCCGAGCAGTACTTC.

The gene calls are TRBV4-2 and TRBJ1-2; unclear D gene. Trimming left V 1 base short and J 8 bases short, with 11 bases between. The CDR3 sequence is 13 residues long. In germline, CDR1 is LGHNA, CDR2 YNFKEQ. CDR3 loop: CASSQAVGGGYTF. The CDR3 bases are TGTGCCAGCAGCCAAGCGGTGGGCGGCGGCTACACCTTC.

This clonotype showed up many times. CDR3 bases: TGTGCCAGCAGCTTAGACAGGGGAGTCGGGTATGGCTACACCTTC. Its protein product is CASSLDRGVGYGYTF. The chain is built from TRBV7-8 and TRBJ1-2; 7 nucleotides line up with TRBD1. This CDR3 is built from 15 residues. Germline V lookup: CDR1 SGHVS, CDR2 FQNEAQ. The V gene end was trimmed by 1 base and the J gene end by 5 bases; junction bases not matched to a gene: 7.

The genes are TRBV20-1 and TRBJ2-1, with 13 bases that match TRBD2. Looked up from germline, CDR1 is DFQATT and CDR2 is SNEGSKA (reference sequence). V dropped 3 bases and J dropped 4; count of bases not matched to a gene: 6. This CDR3 region has 16 residues. The CDR3: CSASAPGLAGYNEQFF. The CDR3 nucleotides are TGCAGTGCTAGTGCACCGGGACTAGCGGGGTACAATGAGCAGTTCTTC.

The chain couples TRBV6-2 or TRBV6-3 to TRBJ2-1, with D perhaps matching TRBD1 (6 bases). This CDR3 comprises 16 residues. CDR1 is MNHEY, CDR2 SVGEGT, per germline. V lost 2 bases, J lost 12 bases, and 23 bases lay in between. The CDR3 region is CASSYPSRGRQVGQFF. CDR3 DNA sequence: TGTGCCAGCAGTTACCCTAGCAGGGGTCGGCAAGTAGGGCAGTTCTTC.